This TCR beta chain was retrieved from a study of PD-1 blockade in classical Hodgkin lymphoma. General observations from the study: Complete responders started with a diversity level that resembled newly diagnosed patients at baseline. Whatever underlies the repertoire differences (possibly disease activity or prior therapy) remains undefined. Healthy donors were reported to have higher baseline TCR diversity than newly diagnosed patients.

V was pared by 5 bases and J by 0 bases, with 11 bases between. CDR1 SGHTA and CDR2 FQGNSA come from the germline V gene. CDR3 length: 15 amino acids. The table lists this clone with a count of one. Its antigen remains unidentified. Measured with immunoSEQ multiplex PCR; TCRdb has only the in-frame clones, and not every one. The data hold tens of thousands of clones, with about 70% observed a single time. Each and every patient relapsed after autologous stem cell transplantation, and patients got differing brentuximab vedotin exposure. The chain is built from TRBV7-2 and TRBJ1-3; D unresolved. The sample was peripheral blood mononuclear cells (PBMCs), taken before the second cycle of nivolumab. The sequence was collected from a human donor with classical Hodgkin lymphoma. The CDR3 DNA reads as TGTGCCAGCAGCACCTCTGGGCCCTCTGGAAACACCATATATTTT. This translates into CASSTSGPSGNTIYF.